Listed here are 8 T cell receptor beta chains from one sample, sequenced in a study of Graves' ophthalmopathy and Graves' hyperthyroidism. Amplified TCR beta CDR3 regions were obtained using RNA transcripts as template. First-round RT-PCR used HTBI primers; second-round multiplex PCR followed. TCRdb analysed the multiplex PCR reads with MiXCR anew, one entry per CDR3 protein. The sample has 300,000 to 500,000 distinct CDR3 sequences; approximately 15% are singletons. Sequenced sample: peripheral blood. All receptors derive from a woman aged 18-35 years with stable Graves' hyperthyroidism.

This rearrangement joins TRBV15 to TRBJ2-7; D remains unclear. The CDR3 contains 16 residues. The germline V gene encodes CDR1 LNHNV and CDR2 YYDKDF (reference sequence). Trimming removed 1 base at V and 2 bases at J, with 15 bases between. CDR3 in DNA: TGTGCCACCAGCAGAGCCTATTCACAGAGAACCTACGAGCAGTACTTC. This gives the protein CATSRAYSQRTYEQYF.

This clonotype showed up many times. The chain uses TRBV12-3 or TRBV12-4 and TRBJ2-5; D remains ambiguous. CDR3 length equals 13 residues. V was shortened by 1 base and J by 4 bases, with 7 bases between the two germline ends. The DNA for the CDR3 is TGTGCCAGCAGTTTAGAGGCTCGAGAGACCCAGTACTTC. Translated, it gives CASSLEARETQYF.

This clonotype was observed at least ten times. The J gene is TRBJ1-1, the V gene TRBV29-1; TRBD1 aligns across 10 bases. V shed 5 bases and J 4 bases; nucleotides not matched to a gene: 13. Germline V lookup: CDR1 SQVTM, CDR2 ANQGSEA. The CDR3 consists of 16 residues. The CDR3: CSVIPRQGATSTEAFF. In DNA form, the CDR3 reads TGCAGCGTTATTCCCCGACAGGGGGCGACGAGCACTGAAGCTTTCTTT.

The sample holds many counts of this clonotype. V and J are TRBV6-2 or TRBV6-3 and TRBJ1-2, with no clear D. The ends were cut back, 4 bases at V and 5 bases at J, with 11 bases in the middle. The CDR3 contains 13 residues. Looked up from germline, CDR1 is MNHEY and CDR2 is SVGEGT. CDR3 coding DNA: TGTGCCAGCAGTTTAATTCTGTCGTATGGCTACACCTTC. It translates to CASSLILSYGYTF.

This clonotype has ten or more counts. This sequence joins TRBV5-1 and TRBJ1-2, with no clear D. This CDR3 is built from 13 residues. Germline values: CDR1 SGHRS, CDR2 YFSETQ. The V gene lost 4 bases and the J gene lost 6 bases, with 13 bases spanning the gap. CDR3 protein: CASSLLPGDGYTF. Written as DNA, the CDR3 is TGCGCCAGCAGCCTACTACCCGGGGATGGCTACACCTTC. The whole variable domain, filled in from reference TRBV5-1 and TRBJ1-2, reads KAGVTQTPRYLIKTRGQQVTLSCSPISGHRSVSWYQQTPGQGLQFLFEYFSETQRNKGNFPGRFSGRQFSNSRSEMNVSTLELGDSALYLCASSLLPGDGYTFGSGTRLTVV.

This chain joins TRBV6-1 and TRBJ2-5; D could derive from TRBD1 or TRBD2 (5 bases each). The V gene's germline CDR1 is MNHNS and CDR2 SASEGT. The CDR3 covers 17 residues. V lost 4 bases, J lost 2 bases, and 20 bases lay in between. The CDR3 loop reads CASSVHPGRRQQETQYF. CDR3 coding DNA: TGTGCCAGCAGTGTACACCCGGGACGTAGGCAACAAGAGACCCAGTACTTC.

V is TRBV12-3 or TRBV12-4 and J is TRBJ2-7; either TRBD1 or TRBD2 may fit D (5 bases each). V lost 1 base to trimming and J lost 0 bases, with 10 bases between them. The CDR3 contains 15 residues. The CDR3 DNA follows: TGTGCCAGCAGTTTAGAAACCGGGACCTCCTACGAGCAGTACTTC. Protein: CASSLETGTSYEQYF.

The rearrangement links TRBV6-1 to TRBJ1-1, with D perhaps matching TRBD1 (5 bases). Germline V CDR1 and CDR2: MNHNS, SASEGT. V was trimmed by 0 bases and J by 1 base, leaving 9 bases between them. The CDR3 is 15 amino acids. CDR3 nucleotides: TGTGCCAGCAGTGAAGCGCGACAGACGAACACTGAAGCTTTCTTT. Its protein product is CASSEARQTNTEAFF.